This TCR beta chain came from a study of blood T cell repertoires in COVID-19. In the study overall: Sources were T cells, B-cell-depleted T cells, or PBMCs; the material itself was cDNA or gDNA.

Remarks on this clone: This sample includes further DNA sequences coding for the same CDR3.

Using immunoSEQ multiplex PCR, the repertoire was profiled, and TCRdb retains in-frame clones only, with some absent. The sample carries approximately 270,000 clones, 90% recorded once. The germline gives CDR1 SGHTA, CDR2 FQGTGA. Trimming stripped 5 bases from V and 3 bases from J, with 8 bases between. This CDR3 spans 13 amino acids. The chain uses TRBV7-3 and TRBJ2-1, with TRBD2 as a possible D gene (5 bases). The sequencing sample was made of PBMCs or T cells enriched from blood (not recorded which). This TCR came from a woman aged 25 to 39 with acute COVID-19. Here the CDR3 DNA reads TGTGCCAGCAGCCCGGGGAGCTACAATGAGCAGTTCTTC. This encodes CASSPGSYNEQFF.